One sample yielded the 31 T cell receptor beta chains listed below, sequenced in a study of blood T cell repertoires in COVID-19. The assay was immunoSEQ multiplex PCR, and TCRdb's table has in-frame clones only and misses some. The sample contains 170,000 or so clones, about four fifths of which appear only once. The source material was peripheral blood. Receptor source: a woman in her 70s with COVID-19, enrolled during active disease.

The gene calls are TRBV6-5 and TRBJ2-7, with 11 bases identical to TRBD2. The junction had 6 bases not matched to a gene; V was cut back by 7 bases and J by 4 bases. Germline V gene lookup returns CDR1 MNHEY and CDR2 SVGAGI. This CDR3 region has 14 residues. The DNA for the CDR3 is TGTGCCAGCACCTCCGGGACTAGCGGTTACGAGCAGTACTTC. Its protein is CASTSGTSGYEQYF.

This chain connects TRBV7-8 to TRBJ2-2; 12 bases align to TRBD1. CDR1 and CDR2 from the germline V gene are SGHVS and FQNEAQ. V lost 6 bases and J lost 7; bases outside the gene matches: 9. This CDR3 comprises 16 residues. The CDR3 spells CASRGQGALRRGELFF. The CDR3 nucleotides are TGTGCCAGCAGGGGACAGGGGGCGCTTCGTCGCGGGGAGCTGTTTTTT.

This clone has a single count. The chain joins TRBV7-2 to TRBJ2-7; 7 positions match TRBD2. CDR1 is SGHTA, CDR2 FQGNSA, per germline. The CDR3 extends over 16 amino acids. V shed 4 bases, J shed 2 bases, and the junction held 11 bases outside the gene matches. CDR3 sequence (DNA): TGTGCCAGCAGCTCGCGATGGGGGGGGAGCCCCTACGAGCAGTACTTC. The encoded protein is CASSSRWGGSPYEQYF.

The CDR3 loop reads CASSVGPGGQSTRYQETQYF. The CDR3 DNA reads as TGTGCCAGCAGCGTAGGCCCCGGGGGACAGAGTACCAGGTACCAAGAGACCCAGTACTTC. The rearrangement joins TRBV9 to TRBJ2-5; a possible D gene is TRBD1 (7 bases). V was cut by 0 bases and J by 0 bases, with 24 bases left in between. CDR3 length equals 20 residues. From germline, CDR1 is SGDLS and CDR2 YYNGEE. The full variable domain, rest sourced from reference TRBV9 and TRBJ2-5, is DSGVTQTPKHLITATGQRVTLRCSPRSGDLSVYWYQQSLDQGLQFLIQYYNGEERAKGNILERFSAQQFPDLHSELNLSSLELGDSALYFCASSVGPGGQSTRYQETQYFGPGTRLLVL.

V is TRBV18 and J is TRBJ2-1; 11 bases are a match to TRBD2. Germline V gives CDR1 KGHSH, CDR2 LQKENI. The CDR3 sequence is 18 residues long. V gave up 3 bases and J gave up 7 bases; unmatched junction bases: 14. CDR3 bases: TGTGCCAGCTCACCGCAAGCACCCGGGACTAGCGGATCGAATGAGCAGTTCTTC. Translation: CASSPQAPGTSGSNEQFF.

This chain connects TRBV30 to TRBJ2-7; 10 nucleotides match TRBD1. Germline lookup yields CDR1 GTSNPN and CDR2 SVGIG (reference sequence). This CDR3 is 13 amino acids long. The V segment lost 3 bases and the J segment 2 bases; nucleotides outside the gene matches: 1. CDR3 nucleotides: TGTGCCTGGAGGGACAGGGGGACCTACGAGCAGTACTTC. This gives the protein CAWRDRGTYEQYF.

In its sample, this clone was seen once. CDR3 amino acids: CSASSRGYEQYF. The CDR3 DNA sequence: TGCAGTGCTAGTTCCCGGGGTTACGAGCAGTACTTC. The chain carries TRBV20-1 and TRBJ2-7; TRBD2 might be the D (5 bases). Between the trimmed V and J ends, which lost 3 bases and 4 bases, there was a span of 10 bases. This CDR3 has 12 residues. Germline CDR1 and CDR2: DFQATT and SNEGSKA (reference sequence).

This clone was observed a single time. The V and J genes are TRBV2 and TRBJ2-1; a weak D match, TRBD2 (5 bases). The germline V gene encodes CDR1 SNHLY and CDR2 FYNNEI. This CDR3 spans 15 amino acids. The V and J ends lost 1 base and 2 bases respectively, with 9 bases between them. This CDR3 is CASSEEGVPYNEQFF. The CDR3 region has the DNA TGTGCCAGCAGTGAAGAGGGAGTACCCTACAATGAGCAGTTCTTC.

This clone showed up just a few times. CDR3 sequence reads: CASSIRQGAGYGYTF. For the CDR3, the DNA is TGCGCCAGCAGCATTCGACAGGGGGCGGGCTATGGCTACACCTTC. The V gene is TRBV5-1, the J gene TRBJ1-2; 10 nucleotides align to TRBD1. CDR3 length: 15 residues. In germline, CDR1 is SGHRS, CDR2 YFSETQ. J gave up 4 bases and V 4 bases, and 7 bases lay outside the gene matches.

The V call is TRBV7-2, the J call TRBJ1-2; D uncertain. The ends were cut back, 5 bases at V and 0 bases at J, with 10 bases in the middle. CDR3 length equals 14 residues. CDR1 and CDR2 (germline): SGHTA, FQGNSA. The CDR3 reads CASSPQTTNYGYTF. The CDR3 coding sequence is TGTGCCAGCAGCCCACAAACCACTAACTATGGCTACACCTTC.

V is TRBV6-2 or TRBV6-3 and J is TRBJ1-5; 7 nucleotides match TRBD1. Trimming removed 6 bases from V and 6 bases from J; junction bases left unmatched: 14. CDR1 MNHEY and CDR2 SVGEGT come from the germline V gene. CDR3 length equals 16 residues. The DNA of the CDR3 is TGTGCCAGCAGCCCGGACAGGCGTGAGCCCACTCAGCCCCAGCATTTT. Protein sequence: CASSPDRREPTQPQHF.

This chain joins TRBV11-2 and TRBJ2-3; 9 bases line up with TRBD2. This CDR3 contains 17 residues. V was clipped by 1 base and J by 4 bases; unmatched bases: 9. CDR1 SGHAT and CDR2 FQNNGV come from the germline V gene. The chain's CDR3 is CASSLVGTSHSADTQYF. CDR3 in DNA: TGTGCCAGCAGCTTAGTGGGGACTAGCCATTCGGCAGATACGCAGTATTTT.

The chain employs TRBV24-1 and TRBJ1-5; maybe TRBD1 (6 bases). V lost 4 bases, J lost 4 bases, and 10 bases lay in between. CDR1 and CDR2 from the germline V gene are KGHDR and SFDVKD. The CDR3 has 14 residues. CDR3 in amino acids: CATSESGVNQPQHF. The CDR3 nucleotides are TGTGCCACCAGTGAATCAGGGGTTAATCAGCCCCAGCATTTT.

The chain recombines TRBV2 with TRBJ2-7; D not resolved. Trimming took 4 bases from V and 2 from J, leaving 12 bases between them. Germline V lookup: CDR1 SNHLY, CDR2 FYNNEI. This CDR3 has 14 residues. The DNA of the CDR3 is TGTGCCAGCAGTGCTAGACTTGAAACCTACGAGCAGTACTTC. This gives the protein CASSARLETYEQYF.

The CDR3 DNA follows: TGTGCCAGTAGTCCGGGACTAGCGGGAGTACGAGCCAAAAACATTCAGTACTTC. Residues: CASSPGLAGVRAKNIQYF. The chain combines TRBV19 with TRBJ2-4; 14 nucleotides align to TRBD2. The CDR3 is made up of 18 amino acids. V lost 5 bases and J lost 0; bases outside the gene matches: 6. The germline CDR1 and CDR2 sequences are LNHDA and SQIVND (reference sequence).

This chain connects TRBV19 to TRBJ2-7; 9 bases are a match to TRBD2. J was trimmed by 7 bases and V by 6 bases; bases with no gene match: 4. From germline, CDR1 is LNHDA and CDR2 SQIVND (reference sequence). The CDR3 extends over 12 amino acids. The CDR3 sequence: CASRDGLAEQYF. CDR3 nucleotide sequence: TGTGCCAGTAGGGACGGACTAGCGGAGCAGTACTTC.

This clone has at least ten counts. This sequence joins TRBV9 and TRBJ2-1; D unclear. Germline CDR1 SGDLS, CDR2 YYNGEE. V was shortened by 0 bases and J by 4 bases, with 8 bases between the two germline ends. CDR3 length equals 14 residues. The CDR3 DNA reads TGTGCCAGCAGCGTAGAAATGACTTACAATGAGCAGTTCTTC. This encodes CASSVEMTYNEQFF.

The genes are TRBV3-1 (or the pseudogene TRBV3-2) and TRBJ2-5, with 12 nucleotides matching TRBD2. The germline CDR1 and CDR2 sequences are LGHDT and YNNKEL (reference sequence). This CDR3 contains 15 residues. The V segment lost 4 bases and the J segment 5 bases; nucleotides outside the gene matches: 5. The CDR3 loop is CASSLRTSGMETQYF. The CDR3 nucleotides read TGTGCCAGCAGCCTCCGGACTAGCGGGATGGAGACCCAGTACTTC.

V and J are TRBV11-2 and TRBJ2-2; D gene ambiguous. This CDR3 has 15 amino acids. The germline gives CDR1 SGHAT, CDR2 FQNNGV. Trimming removed 3 bases at V and 0 bases at J, with 8 bases between. The CDR3 DNA is TGTGCCAGCAGCTTCTCGCAGTCGAACACCGGGGAGCTGTTTTTT. It codes for CASSFSQSNTGELFF.

J is TRBJ1-1 and V is TRBV2; D not certain. The germline V gene has CDR1 SNHLY and CDR2 FYNNEI. This CDR3 region has 14 residues. V was clipped by 2 bases and J by 4 bases, with 11 bases between them. The CDR3 bases are TGTGCCAGCAGTGAATCCAGGTCAGCCACTGAAGCTTTCTTT. Its protein is CASSESRSATEAFF.

The V and J genes are TRBV7-2 and TRBJ1-6; a weak D match, TRBD1 (5 bases). This CDR3 contains 16 residues. The ends were cut back, 0 bases at V and 8 bases at J, with 14 bases in the middle. In germline, CDR1 is SGHTA, CDR2 FQGNSA. The CDR3 loop reads CASSLAGDPGYSPLHF. Written as DNA, the CDR3 is TGTGCCAGCAGCTTAGCAGGTGATCCAGGGTATTCACCCCTCCACTTT.

This chain uses TRBV7-2 with TRBJ2-5, with 8 bases aligning to TRBD1. The CDR3 totals 18 residues. Germline values: CDR1 SGHTA, CDR2 FQGNSA. V gave up 5 bases and J gave up 5 bases; unmatched junction bases: 19. The chain's CDR3 is CASSPRRGQGAGRETQYF. The CDR3 DNA is TGTGCCAGCAGCCCCCGGCGAGGCCAGGGGGCAGGGAGGGAGACCCAGTACTTC.

V is TRBV4-1 and J is TRBJ1-3, with a possible D match to TRBD1 (6 bases). Germline-derived CDR1 and CDR2 are MGHRA and YSYEKL. This CDR3 contains 15 residues. Deletions cut 1 base from V and 2 bases from J, with 9 bases between. In nucleotides, the CDR3 is TGCGCCAGCAGCCAAGCTCAGGGGACTGGAAACACCATATATTTT. This codes for CASSQAQGTGNTIYF.

The chain is built from TRBV28 and TRBJ2-7; D might be TRBD2 (6 bases). This CDR3 has 16 residues. From germline, CDR1 is MDHEN and CDR2 SYDVKM. V was shortened by 2 bases and J by 0 bases, with 14 bases between the two germline ends. CDR3 amino acids: CASSLHPQRVSYEQYF. DNA of the CDR3: TGTGCCAGCAGTTTACACCCCCAGCGGGTCTCCTACGAGCAGTACTTC.

The chain is built from TRBV20-1 and TRBJ1-1, with 8 bases lining up with TRBD1. Unmatched junction bases numbered 4, after V lost 6 bases and J lost 7 bases. This CDR3 contains 11 residues. The germline gives CDR1 DFQATT, CDR2 SNEGSKA (reference sequence). This CDR3 is CSASGTGEAFF. In nucleotides, the CDR3 is TGCAGTGCCTCCGGGACAGGTGAAGCTTTCTTT.

The chain joins TRBV28 to TRBJ1-1; possible D gene TRBD1, 6 bases. The germline CDR1 and CDR2 sequences are MDHEN and SYDVKM. This CDR3 is 14 amino acids long. Deletions cut 6 bases from V and 4 bases from J, with 15 bases between. The DNA of the CDR3 is TGTGCCAGCAGAGAACAGGGTAGGAGCACTGAAGCTTTCTTT. This gives the protein CASREQGRSTEAFF. The full variable domain, with the rest looked up from reference TRBV28 and TRBJ1-1, is DVKVTQSSRYLVKRTGEKVFLECVQDMDHENMFWYRQDPGLGLRLIYFSYDVKMKEKGDIPEGYSVSREKKERFSLILESASTNQTSMYLCASREQGRSTEAFFGQGTRLTVV.

The rearrangement uses TRBV4-3 and TRBJ1-1; D is unresolved. The germline V gene encodes CDR1 LGHNA and CDR2 YSLEER. CDR3 size: 14 residues. Trimming removed 4 bases from V and 6 bases from J, with 15 bases in between. The CDR3, as DNA: TGCGCCAGCAGCCTACAGTCATATGACGCTGAAGCTTTCTTT. As protein: CASSLQSYDAEAFF.

Remarks on this clone: This same CDR3 is encoded by further DNA sequences in the sample. CDR3 in amino acids: CASSPGLAGGNEQFF. Here the CDR3 DNA reads TGTGCCAGCAGCCCTGGACTAGCGGGAGGGAATGAGCAGTTCTTC. The V gene is TRBV5-4, the J gene TRBJ2-1; 15 bases fit TRBD2. V lost 4 bases and J lost 7; bases outside the gene matches: 3. This CDR3 has 15 amino acids. Germline CDR1 and CDR2: SGHNT and YYREEE (reference sequence).

This clone has just one count. The chain has TRBV2 and TRBJ1-2; 11 positions agree with TRBD1. The CDR3 loop spans 13 amino acids. The ends lost 6 bases at V and 8 bases at J; junction bases unmatched: 5. CDR1 is SNHLY, CDR2 FYNNEI, per germline. CDR3 loop: CASSLRDRGGYTF. In DNA form, the CDR3 reads TGTGCCAGCAGCCTCCGGGACAGGGGGGGCTACACCTTC.

This clone came up once. This chain uses TRBV5-1 with TRBJ2-1; TRBD2 agrees at 12 bases. With 3 bases clipped from V and 4 bases from J, the junction kept 8 bases outside the gene matches. CDR1 SGHRS and CDR2 YFSETQ come from the germline V gene. The CDR3 runs to 17 residues. CDR3 residues: CASSSPTSGSLYNEQFF. The CDR3, as DNA: TGCGCCAGCAGCTCACCGACTAGCGGGAGCTTATACAATGAGCAGTTCTTC. Looking up the rest from reference TRBV5-1 and TRBJ2-1 gives the full variable domain: KAGVTQTPRYLIKTRGQQVTLSCSPISGHRSVSWYQQTPGQGLQFLFEYFSETQRNKGNFPGRFSGRQFSNSRSEMNVSTLELGDSALYLCASSSPTSGSLYNEQFFGPGTRLTVL.

The chain employs TRBV28 and TRBJ2-7; 7 positions agree with TRBD1. V gave up 4 bases and J gave up 1 base; unmatched junction bases: 7. This CDR3 is built from 15 residues. Germline V lookup: CDR1 MDHEN, CDR2 SYDVKM. The CDR3 sequence is CASSSPSGQSYEQYF. CDR3 nucleotide sequence: TGTGCCAGCAGTTCTCCTTCGGGACAGTCCTACGAGCAGTACTTC.